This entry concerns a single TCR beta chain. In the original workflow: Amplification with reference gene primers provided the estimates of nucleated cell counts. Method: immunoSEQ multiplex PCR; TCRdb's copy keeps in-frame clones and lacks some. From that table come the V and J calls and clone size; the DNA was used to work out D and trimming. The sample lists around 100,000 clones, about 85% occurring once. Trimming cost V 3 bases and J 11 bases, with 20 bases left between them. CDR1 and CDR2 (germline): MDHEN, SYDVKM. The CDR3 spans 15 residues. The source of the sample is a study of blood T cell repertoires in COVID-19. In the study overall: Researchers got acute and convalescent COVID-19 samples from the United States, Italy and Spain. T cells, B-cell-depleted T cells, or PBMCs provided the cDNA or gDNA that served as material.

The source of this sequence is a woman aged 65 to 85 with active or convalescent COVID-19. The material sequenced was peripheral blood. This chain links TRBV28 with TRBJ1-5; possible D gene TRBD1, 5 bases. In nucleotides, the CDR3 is TGTGCCAGCAGTTTGGGGCGGGAAGGCCGTAGGGCCCAGCATTTT. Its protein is CASSLGREGRRAQHF.